This T cell receptor (beta chain) is from a study of shared clonotypes between healthy human individuals. At the level of the study: Three CD4 naive, three CD4 memory, two CD8 naive and one CD8 memory plate were used per donor. Study-level results: Shared clonotypes: roughly 4.7% naive CD4, about 3.5% naive CD8, about 2.2% memory CD4, roughly 0.4% memory CD8.

With regard to this clone: The antigen is unknown.

Per the germline V gene, CDR1 is MNHNS and CDR2 is SASEGT. V was shortened by 3 bases and J by 4 bases, with 12 bases between the two germline ends. This CDR3 contains 14 residues. The assay was immunoSEQ multiplex PCR, and TCRdb's table has in-frame clones only and misses some. The sample lists roughly 700,000 clones; over 65% were seen once. The gene calls are TRBV6-1 and TRBJ2-5, with D perhaps assigned TRBD1 or TRBD2 (6 bases each). The sequencing sample was made of memory CD4+ T cells sorted from blood. As to subset: CD45RA-negative fraction. This TCR was recovered from a young woman in good health. The CDR3 loop reads CASSDVGGVETQYF. The CDR3 coding sequence is TGTGCCAGCAGTGACGTGGGGGGCGTAGAGACCCAGTACTTC.